The clone carrying this T cell receptor (beta chain) has a handful of counts. Antigen unknown. CDR1 is SGHTA and CDR2 is FQGNSA in the germline V gene. The V end was cut by 1 base, the J end by 5 bases, with 8 bases between. This CDR3 has 14 residues. MiXCR was run by TCRdb on the 5' RACE reads, yielding one entry per CDR3 protein. The table has about 400,000 distinct CDR3 sequences, more than 15% seen once; the top ten hold 20% to 25%. This record comes from a study of T-cell memory formation after mild COVID-19. Study-level results: SARS-CoV-2 specificity was not confirmed for second-wave clones peaking on day 37. Those CD4+ clones that contracted were mainly in CM and EM (CD8+ ones in EMRA).

Sequenced material: PBMCs or a T cell subset sorted from them (not recorded which). The TCR sequence derives from a young man who had mild COVID-19 (a few samples of this study predate the infection). Cell type and time point are not known. The chain uses TRBV7-2 and TRBJ1-4; D may be TRBD1 (6 bases). The CDR3 loop reads CASSLGGPNEKLFF. The CDR3 coding sequence is TGTGCCAGCAGCTTAGGGGGGCCCAATGAAAAACTGTTTTTT.